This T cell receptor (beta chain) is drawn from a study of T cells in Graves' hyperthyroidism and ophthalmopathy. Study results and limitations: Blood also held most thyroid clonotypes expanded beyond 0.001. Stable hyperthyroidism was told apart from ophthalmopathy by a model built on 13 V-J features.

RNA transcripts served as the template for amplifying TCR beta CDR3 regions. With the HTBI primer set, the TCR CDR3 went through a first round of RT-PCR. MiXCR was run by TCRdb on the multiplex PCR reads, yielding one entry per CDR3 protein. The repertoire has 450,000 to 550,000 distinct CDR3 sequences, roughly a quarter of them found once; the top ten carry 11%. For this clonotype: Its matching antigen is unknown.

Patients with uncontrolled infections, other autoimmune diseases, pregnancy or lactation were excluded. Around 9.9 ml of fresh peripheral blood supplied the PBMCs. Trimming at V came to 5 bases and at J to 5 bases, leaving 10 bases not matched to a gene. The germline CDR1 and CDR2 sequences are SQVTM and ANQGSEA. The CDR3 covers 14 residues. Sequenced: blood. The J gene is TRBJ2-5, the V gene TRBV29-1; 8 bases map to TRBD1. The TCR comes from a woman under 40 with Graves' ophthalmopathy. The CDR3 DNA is TGCAGCGTTAGACAGGGGTTATCGAGGGAGACCCAGTACTTC. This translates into CSVRQGLSRETQYF.